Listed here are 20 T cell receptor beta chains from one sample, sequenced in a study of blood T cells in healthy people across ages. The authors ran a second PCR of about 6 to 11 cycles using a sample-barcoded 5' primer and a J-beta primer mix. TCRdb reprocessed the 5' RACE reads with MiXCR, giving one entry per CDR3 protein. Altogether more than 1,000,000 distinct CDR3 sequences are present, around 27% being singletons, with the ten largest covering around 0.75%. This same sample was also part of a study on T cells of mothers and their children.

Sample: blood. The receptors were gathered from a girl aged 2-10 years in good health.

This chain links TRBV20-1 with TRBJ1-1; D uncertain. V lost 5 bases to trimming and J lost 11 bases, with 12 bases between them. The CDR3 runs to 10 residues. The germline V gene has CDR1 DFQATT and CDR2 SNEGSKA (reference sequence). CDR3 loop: CSAGKDGAFF. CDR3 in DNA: TGCAGTGCTGGGAAAGACGGGGCTTTCTTT.

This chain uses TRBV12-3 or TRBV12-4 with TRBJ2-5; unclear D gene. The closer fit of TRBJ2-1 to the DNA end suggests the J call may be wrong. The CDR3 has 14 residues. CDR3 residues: CASESARQYNEQFF. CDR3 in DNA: TGTGCCAGCGAGTCTGCAAGGCAATACAATGAGCAGTTCTTC.

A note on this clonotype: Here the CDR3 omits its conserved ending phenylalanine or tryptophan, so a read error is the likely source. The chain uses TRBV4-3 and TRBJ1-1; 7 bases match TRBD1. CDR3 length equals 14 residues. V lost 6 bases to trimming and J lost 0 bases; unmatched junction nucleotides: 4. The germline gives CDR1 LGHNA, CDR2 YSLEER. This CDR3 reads CASRRGTVNTEAFL. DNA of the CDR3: TGCGCCAGCAGACGGGGGACAGTGAACACTGAAGCTTTCCTT.

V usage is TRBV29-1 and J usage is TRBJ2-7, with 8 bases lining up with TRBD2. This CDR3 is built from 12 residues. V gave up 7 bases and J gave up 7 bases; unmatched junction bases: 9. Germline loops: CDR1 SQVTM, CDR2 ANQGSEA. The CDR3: CSAREGTGEQYF. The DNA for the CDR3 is TGCAGCGCACGGGAGGGAACGGGGGAGCAGTACTTC.

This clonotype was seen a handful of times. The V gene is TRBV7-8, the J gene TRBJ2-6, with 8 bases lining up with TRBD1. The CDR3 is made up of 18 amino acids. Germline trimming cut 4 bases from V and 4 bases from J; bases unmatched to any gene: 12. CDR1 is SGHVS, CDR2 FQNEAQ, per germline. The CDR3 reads CASSSSRTGFTGANVLTF. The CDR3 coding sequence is TGTGCCAGCAGCTCCTCTAGGACAGGGTTCACCGGGGCCAACGTCCTGACTTTC.

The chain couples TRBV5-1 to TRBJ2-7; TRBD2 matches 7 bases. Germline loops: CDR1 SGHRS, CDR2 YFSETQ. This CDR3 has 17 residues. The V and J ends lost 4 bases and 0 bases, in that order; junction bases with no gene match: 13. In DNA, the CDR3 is TGCGCCAGCAGCCCGGGAGGTTCGTTATTGAGCTCCTACGAGCAGTACTTC. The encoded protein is CASSPGGSLLSSYEQYF.

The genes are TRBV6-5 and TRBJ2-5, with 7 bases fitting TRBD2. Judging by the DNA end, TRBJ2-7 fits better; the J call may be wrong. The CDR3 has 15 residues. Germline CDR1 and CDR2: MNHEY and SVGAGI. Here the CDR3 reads CASRMRRGGEYEQYF. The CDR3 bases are TGTGCCAGCAGGATGAGGCGCGGGGGAGAATACGAGCAGTACTTC.

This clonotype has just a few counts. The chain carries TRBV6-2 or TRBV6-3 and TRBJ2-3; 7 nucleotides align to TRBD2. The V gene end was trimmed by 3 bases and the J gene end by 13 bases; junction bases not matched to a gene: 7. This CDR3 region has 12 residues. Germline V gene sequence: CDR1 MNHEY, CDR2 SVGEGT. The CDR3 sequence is CASSYLAGEEYF. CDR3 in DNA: TGTGCCAGCAGTTATCTGGCGGGAGAGGAGTATTTT.

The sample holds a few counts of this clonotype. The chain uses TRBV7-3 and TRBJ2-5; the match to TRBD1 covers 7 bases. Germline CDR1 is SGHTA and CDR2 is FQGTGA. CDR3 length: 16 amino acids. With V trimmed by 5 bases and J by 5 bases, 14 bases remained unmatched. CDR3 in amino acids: CASSKGASSGSETQYF. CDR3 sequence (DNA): TGTGCCAGCAGCAAGGGGGCTAGCTCAGGGTCGGAGACCCAGTACTTC.

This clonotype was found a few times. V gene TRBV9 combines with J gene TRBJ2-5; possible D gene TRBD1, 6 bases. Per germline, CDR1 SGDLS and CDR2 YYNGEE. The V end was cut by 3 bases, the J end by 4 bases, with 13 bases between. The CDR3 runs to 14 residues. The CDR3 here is CASSESHRVETQYF. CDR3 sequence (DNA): TGTGCCAGCAGCGAGTCCCACAGGGTAGAGACCCAGTACTTC.

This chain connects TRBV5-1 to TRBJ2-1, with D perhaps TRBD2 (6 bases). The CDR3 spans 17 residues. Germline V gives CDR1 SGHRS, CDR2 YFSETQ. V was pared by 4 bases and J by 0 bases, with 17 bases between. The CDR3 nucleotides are TGCGCCAGCAGCCCAAGAAGACTAGGTTTCTCCTACAATGAGCAGTTCTTC. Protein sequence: CASSPRRLGFSYNEQFF.

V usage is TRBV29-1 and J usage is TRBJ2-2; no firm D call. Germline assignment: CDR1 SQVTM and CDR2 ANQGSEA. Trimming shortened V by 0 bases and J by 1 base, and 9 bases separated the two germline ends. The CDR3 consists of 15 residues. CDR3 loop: CSVEDVFGNTGELFF. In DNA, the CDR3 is TGCAGCGTTGAAGACGTTTTCGGGAACACCGGGGAGCTGTTTTTT.

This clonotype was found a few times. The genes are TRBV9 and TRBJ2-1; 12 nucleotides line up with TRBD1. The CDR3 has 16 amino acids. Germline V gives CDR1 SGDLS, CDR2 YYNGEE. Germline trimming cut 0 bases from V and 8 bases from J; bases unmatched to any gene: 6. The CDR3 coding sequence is TGTGCCAGCAGCGTAGCCGGGACAGGGGGCATGGATGAGCAGTTCTTC. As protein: CASSVAGTGGMDEQFF.

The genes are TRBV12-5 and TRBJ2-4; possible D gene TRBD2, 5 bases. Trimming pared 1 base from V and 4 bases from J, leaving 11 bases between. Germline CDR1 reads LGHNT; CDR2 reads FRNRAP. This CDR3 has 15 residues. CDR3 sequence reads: CASGLDEGRKNIQYF. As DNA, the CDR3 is TGTGCTAGTGGTTTGGATGAGGGTCGGAAAAACATTCAGTACTTC. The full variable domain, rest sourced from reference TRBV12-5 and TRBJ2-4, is DARVTQTPRHKVTEMGQEVTMRCQPILGHNTVFWYRQTMMQGLELLAYFRNRAPLDDSGMPKDRFSAEMPDATLATLKIQPSEPRDSAVYFCASGLDEGRKNIQYFGAGTRLSVL.

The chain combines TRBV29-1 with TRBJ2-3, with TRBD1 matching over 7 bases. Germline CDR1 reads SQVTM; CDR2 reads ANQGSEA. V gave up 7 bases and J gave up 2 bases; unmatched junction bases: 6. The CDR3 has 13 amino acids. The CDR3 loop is CSADRAYTDTQYF. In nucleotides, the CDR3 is TGCAGCGCTGACAGGGCCTACACAGATACGCAGTATTTT.

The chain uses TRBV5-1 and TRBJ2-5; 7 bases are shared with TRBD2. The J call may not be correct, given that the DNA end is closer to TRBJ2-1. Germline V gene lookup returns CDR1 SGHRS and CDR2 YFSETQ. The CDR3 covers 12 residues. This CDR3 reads CASSWGGDGQFF. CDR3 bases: TGCGCCAGCAGCTGGGGGGGGGACGGGCAGTTCTTC.

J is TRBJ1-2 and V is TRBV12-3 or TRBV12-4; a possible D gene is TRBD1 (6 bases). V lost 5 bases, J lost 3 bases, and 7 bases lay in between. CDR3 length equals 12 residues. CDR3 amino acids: CASSHRDYGYTF. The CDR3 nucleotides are TGTGCCAGCAGTCACAGGGACTATGGCTACACCTTC.

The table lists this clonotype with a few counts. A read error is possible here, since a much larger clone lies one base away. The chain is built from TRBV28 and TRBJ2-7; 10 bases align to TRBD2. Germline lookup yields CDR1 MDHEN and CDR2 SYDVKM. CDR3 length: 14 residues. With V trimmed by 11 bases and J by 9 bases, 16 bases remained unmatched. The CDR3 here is CASSDLAGGRGQYF. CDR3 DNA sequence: TGTGCCTCCTCCGACTTAGCGGGAGGTCGCGGGCAGTACTTC.

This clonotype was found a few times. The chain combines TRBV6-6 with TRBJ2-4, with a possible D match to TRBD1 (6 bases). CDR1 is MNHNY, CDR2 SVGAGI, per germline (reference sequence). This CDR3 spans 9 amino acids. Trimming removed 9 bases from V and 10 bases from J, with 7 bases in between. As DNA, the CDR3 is TGTGCCAGAGGGGGTATTCAGTACTTC. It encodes CARGGIQYF.

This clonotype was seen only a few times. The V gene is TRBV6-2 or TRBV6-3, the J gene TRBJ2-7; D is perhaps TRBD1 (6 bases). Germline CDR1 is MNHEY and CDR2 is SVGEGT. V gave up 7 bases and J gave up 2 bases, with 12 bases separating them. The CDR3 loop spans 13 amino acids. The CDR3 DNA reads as TGTGCCAGCAACAAGGGGACAACCTACGAGCAGTACTTC. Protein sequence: CASNKGTTYEQYF.